This T cell receptor (beta chain) was sequenced during a study of identical twins. Study-wide results and limits: Low generation probability was overrepresented in out-of-frame alpha sequences shared by twins.

About this clonotype itself: Its antigen is currently unknown.

TCRdb independently ran MiXCR on the 5' RACE reads; one entry per CDR3 protein. The sample carries 450,000 or so distinct CDR3 sequences, over 12% recorded once. Germline CDR1 ENHRY, CDR2 SYGVKD. The CDR3 is 16 amino acids. Germline trimming cut 3 bases from V and 2 bases from J; bases unmatched to any gene: 9. These same records also appear under a second study, on yellow fever vaccine responses in identical twins.

The rearrangement joins TRBV10-3 to TRBJ2-7; 8 bases align to TRBD1. The sequence came from a woman between 18 and 29 years old in good health. Material for sequencing was CD4+ T cells sorted from blood. The CDR3 region has the DNA TGTGCCATCAGTGACTCAAGGACAGGGACCACCTACGAGCAGTACTTC. This codes for CAISDSRTGTTYEQYF.